Presented here are 5 T cell receptor beta chains from one specimen sequenced in a study of blood T cell repertoires in COVID-19. The table came from immunoSEQ multiplex PCR; TCRdb's copy has only in-frame clones and leaves some out. The repertoire holds some 130,000 clones, with about 70% as singletons. Sequences were obtained from peripheral blood. The receptors stem from a man at least 80 years old with acute or convalescent COVID-19.

This chain uses TRBV18 with TRBJ2-5; weak D call: TRBD1 (6 bases). Trimming pared 6 bases from V and 2 bases from J, leaving 10 bases between. The CDR3 consists of 13 residues. Germline-derived CDR1 and CDR2 are KGHSH and LQKENI. In nucleotides, the CDR3 is TGTGCCAGCTCGCCCGACAGGCAAGAGACCCAGTACTTC. It encodes CASSPDRQETQYF.

The J gene is TRBJ1-4, the V gene TRBV7-8, with TRBD1 matching over 8 bases. CDR3 size: 14 residues. The germline V gene has CDR1 SGHVS and CDR2 FQNEAQ. V trimming: 6 bases; J trimming: 10 bases; junction bases outside the gene matches: 10. The DNA of the CDR3 is TGTGCCAGCAGAACAACAGGGGGAAGGGGAAAACTGTTTTTT. Its translation: CASRTTGGRGKLFF.

The chain couples TRBV5-1 to TRBJ2-1; D is unclear. The CDR3 consists of 13 residues. V was shortened by 4 bases and J by 5 bases, with 10 bases between the two germline ends. Germline values: CDR1 SGHRS, CDR2 YFSETQ. The CDR3: CASSQLLDNEQFF. DNA for the CDR3: TGCGCCAGCAGCCAACTCCTGGACAATGAGCAGTTCTTC.

This clone occurred a few times. V and J are TRBV4-2 and TRBJ1-6, with no clear D. V was clipped by 0 bases and J by 7 bases, with 10 bases between them. This CDR3 contains 15 residues. Germline-derived CDR1 and CDR2 are LGHNA and YNFKEQ. DNA of the CDR3: TGTGCCAGCAGCCAAGATCGCAGGTTCAATTCACCCCTCCACTTT. Amino acid sequence: CASSQDRRFNSPLHF.

DNA for the CDR3: TGTGCCAGCTCAGTGGACTCTTATCAGCCCCAGCATTTT. Translation gives CASSVDSYQPQHF. The gene calls are TRBV18 and TRBJ1-5; the D is unclear. This CDR3 is 13 amino acids long. V lost 5 bases and J 5 bases, leaving 10 bases between the germline ends. Looked up from germline, CDR1 is KGHSH and CDR2 is LQKENI.